Below are 32 T cell receptor beta chains sequenced from a single sample in a study of technical replicates of blood from several donors. Measured with immunoSEQ multiplex PCR; TCRdb has only the in-frame clones, and not every one. The table shows 65,000 to 85,000 clones, with approximately 93% occurring only once. The sample consisted of T cells isolated from PBMCs. These TCRs come from a human donor in good health.

This chain links TRBV12-5 with TRBJ2-1, with a possible D match to TRBD1 (6 bases). V lost 1 base and J lost 2, with 9 bases in between. CDR3 length: 15 amino acids. Germline CDR1 LGHNT, CDR2 FRNRAP. As DNA, the CDR3 is TGTGCTAGTGGTTTGGAACAGGGCGCCTACAATGAGCAGTTCTTC. Residues: CASGLEQGAYNEQFF.

This sequence joins TRBV9 and TRBJ2-5; D is unresolved. Between the trimmed V and J ends, which lost 3 bases and 8 bases, there was a span of 14 bases. Germline V gene data show CDR1 as SGDLS and CDR2 as YYNGEE. This CDR3 contains 13 residues. This CDR3 reads CASSGQLGATQYF. The CDR3 DNA reads TGTGCCAGCAGCGGGCAGCTAGGCGCAACCCAGTACTTC.

J is TRBJ2-7 and V is TRBV5-5, with D unresolved. V lost 0 bases and J lost 4, with 5 bases in between. Germline V gene sequence: CDR1 SGHKS, CDR2 YYEKEE (reference sequence). The CDR3 totals 12 residues. The CDR3 here is CASSLDLYEQYF. DNA for the CDR3: TGTGCCAGCAGCTTGGACTTGTACGAGCAGTACTTC.

The CDR3 DNA is TGTGCCAGCAGCCGTAGACTAGCCTACACCGGGGAGCTGTTTTTT. It is translated as CASSRRLAYTGELFF. This sequence joins TRBV28 and TRBJ2-2; TRBD2 agrees at 7 bases. The CDR3 runs 15 residues. J gave up 3 bases and V 6 bases, and 7 bases lay outside the gene matches. Germline V lookup: CDR1 MDHEN, CDR2 SYDVKM.

This clone turned up a few times. The CDR3 region is CASSHLGSDAEQFF. The CDR3 nucleotides read TGCGCCAGCAGCCACCTCGGTAGCGACGCTGAGCAGTTCTTC. This sequence joins TRBV4-3 and TRBJ2-1; weak D call: TRBD2 (5 bases). Trimming removed 3 bases from V and 9 bases from J, with 15 bases in between. This CDR3 is 14 amino acids long. Germline assignment: CDR1 LGHNA and CDR2 YSLEER.

V is TRBV6-1 and J is TRBJ2-2; 10 nucleotides line up with TRBD1. Looked up from germline, CDR1 is MNHNS and CDR2 is SASEGT. The CDR3 is 15 amino acids. V trimming: 2 bases; J trimming: 7 bases; junction bases outside the gene matches: 4. CDR3 sequence reads: CASSELGTGVGELFF. CDR3 nucleotide sequence: TGTGCCAGCAGTGAATTAGGGACAGGGGTCGGGGAGCTGTTTTTT.

This chain links TRBV5-6 with TRBJ1-1, with 7 bases aligning to TRBD1. The V and J ends lost 4 bases and 5 bases, in that order; junction bases with no gene match: 11. This CDR3 has 15 residues. In germline, CDR1 is SGHDT, CDR2 YYEEEE. This CDR3 reads CASSPEGQGVTEAFF. For the CDR3, the DNA is TGTGCCAGCAGCCCGGAGGGGCAGGGGGTAACTGAAGCTTTCTTT.

This chain connects TRBV19 to TRBJ1-2, with 8 bases that match TRBD1. The CDR3 consists of 16 residues. The V and J ends lost 6 bases and 0 bases, in that order; junction bases with no gene match: 9. CDR1 and CDR2 from the germline V gene are LNHDA and SQIVND (reference sequence). The CDR3 reads CASSTPNRGTNYGYTF. CDR3 coding DNA: TGTGCCAGTAGCACTCCTAACAGGGGGACTAACTATGGCTACACCTTC.

This chain joins TRBV19 and TRBJ1-5; no reliable D call. Trimming left V 7 bases short and J 2 bases short, with 15 bases between. CDR1 and CDR2 (germline): LNHDA, SQIVND (reference sequence). The CDR3 is 15 amino acids. The CDR3 region has the DNA TGTGCCAGTACAGTCGCAGTGGCAGGCAATCAGCCCCAGCATTTT. This codes for CASTVAVAGNQPQHF.

The chain carries TRBV9 and TRBJ1-1; possibly TRBD1 for D (5 bases). CDR3 length: 14 residues. The germline V gene encodes CDR1 SGDLS and CDR2 YYNGEE. V was pared by 1 base and J by 6 bases, with 13 bases between. The chain's CDR3 is CASSVWTLGAEAFF. The DNA of the CDR3 is TGTGCCAGCAGCGTATGGACACTCGGCGCTGAAGCTTTCTTT.

The rearrangement joins TRBV4-1 to TRBJ2-5; 7 bases are a match to TRBD1. CDR3 length equals 13 residues. The germline V gene has CDR1 MGHRA and CDR2 YSYEKL. Losses at the gene ends were 3 bases for V and 3 bases for J; bases not matched to a gene: 1. For the CDR3, the DNA is TGCGCCAGCAGCCAGGGACAGAAAGAGACCCAGTACTTC. This encodes CASSQGQKETQYF.

The chain has TRBV29-1 and TRBJ1-1; D unclear. Germline assignment: CDR1 SQVTM and CDR2 ANQGSEA. V was shortened by 2 bases and J by 2 bases, with 3 bases between the two germline ends. The CDR3 length is 11 residues. The CDR3 DNA sequence: TGCAGCGTTGAAACTAACACTGAAGCTTTCTTT. Its protein is CSVETNTEAFF.

The chain employs TRBV10-3 and TRBJ1-3, with D perhaps TRBD1 (5 bases). The CDR3 totals 14 residues. Looked up from germline, CDR1 is ENHRY and CDR2 is SYGVKD. The V gene lost 7 bases and the J gene lost 2 bases, with 12 bases spanning the gap. CDR3 in amino acids: CAITGTLAGNTIYF. The CDR3 DNA follows: TGTGCCATCACGGGGACTCTGGCTGGAAACACCATATATTTT.

The chain recombines TRBV29-1 with TRBJ2-7; D might be TRBD1 (6 bases). CDR1 is SQVTM, CDR2 ANQGSEA, per germline. V was clipped by 4 bases and J by 4 bases, with 11 bases between them. This CDR3 spans 12 amino acids. The CDR3 sequence: CSVARGDYEQYF. The CDR3 DNA follows: TGCAGCGTTGCCAGGGGAGATTACGAGCAGTACTTC.

This clone was seen only once. The chain couples TRBV29-1 to TRBJ2-3; TRBD1 is a possible D gene (6 bases). The CDR3 is made up of 14 amino acids. CDR1 SQVTM and CDR2 ANQGSEA come from the germline V gene. V was shortened by 0 bases and J by 4 bases, with 11 bases between the two germline ends. CDR3 residues: CSVEDRQVADTQYF. The CDR3 nucleotides are TGCAGCGTTGAAGACAGACAGGTCGCAGATACGCAGTATTTT.

This clone was counted only a few times. The chain has TRBV28 and TRBJ1-5; 10 nucleotides align to TRBD1. The germline gives CDR1 MDHEN, CDR2 SYDVKM. J lost 4 bases, V lost 4 bases, and 10 bases had no gene match. There are 17 residues in the CDR3. The chain's CDR3 is CASSSPRQGAINQPQHF. As DNA, the CDR3 is TGTGCCAGCAGTTCGCCGAGACAGGGGGCGATAAATCAGCCCCAGCATTTT.

The chain couples TRBV7-9 to TRBJ1-1, with 7 bases matching TRBD1. After removal of 6 bases from V and 1 base from J, the junction contained 8 bases not matched to a gene. Germline loops: CDR1 SEHNR, CDR2 FQNEAQ (reference sequence). The CDR3 has 15 amino acids. The CDR3 sequence: CASSYPGQWNTEAFF. Here the CDR3 DNA reads TGTGCCAGCAGTTATCCGGGACAGTGGAACACTGAAGCTTTCTTT.

This rearrangement joins TRBV6-1 to TRBJ2-7; D remains unclear. The CDR3 length is 15 residues. CDR1 MNHNS and CDR2 SASEGT come from the germline V gene. The V end lost 5 bases, the J end lost 0 bases, and 14 bases lay between the germline ends. The CDR3 region is CASSNFFGVSYEQYF. The CDR3 nucleotides read TGTGCCAGCAGTAACTTTTTTGGAGTCTCCTACGAGCAGTACTTC.

The V call is TRBV30, the J call TRBJ2-7; D gene ambiguous. The CDR3 consists of 13 residues. The V end lost 2 bases, the J end lost 5 bases, and 13 bases lay between the germline ends. Germline CDR1 and CDR2: GTSNPN and SVGIG (reference sequence). For the CDR3, the DNA is TGTGCCTGGAGTCCGCGACGAGGCAACGAGCAGTACTTC. Amino acid sequence: CAWSPRRGNEQYF.

The chain links TRBV6-5 to TRBJ2-3; D might be TRBD1 (5 bases). The CDR3 sequence is 14 residues long. Germline loops: CDR1 MNHEY, CDR2 SVGAGI. V shed 6 bases and J shed 1 base, with 11 bases lying between them. CDR3 amino acids: CASRAPTGTDTQYF. In DNA, the CDR3 is TGTGCCAGCAGGGCACCGACAGGCACAGATACGCAGTATTTT.

The rearrangement uses TRBV6-4 and TRBJ2-2; D perhaps matches TRBD1 (6 bases). Germline V CDR1 and CDR2: MRHNA, SNTAGT. With 2 bases removed from V and 2 bases from J, the gap between germline ends came to 6 bases. This CDR3 is built from 14 residues. The CDR3 region has the DNA TGTGCCAGCAGTGACGGGACAAACACCGGGGAGCTGTTTTTT. Translated: CASSDGTNTGELFF.

The chain uses TRBV27 and TRBJ1-4, with TRBD1 matching 7 bases. There are 15 residues in the CDR3. CDR1 and CDR2 (germline): MNHEY, SMNVEV (reference sequence). After removal of 4 bases from V and 6 bases from J, the junction contained 8 bases not matched to a gene. In DNA form, the CDR3 reads TGTGCCAGCAGTTCAGGGACAGACCGTGATGAAAAACTGTTTTTT. Translated, it gives CASSSGTDRDEKLFF.

In DNA, the CDR3 is TGTGCCAGCAGCTCCCTAGGACTTTCTTCCTACGAGCAGTACTTC. This translates into CASSSLGLSSYEQYF. The rearrangement links TRBV7-8 to TRBJ2-7; tentatively, D is TRBD2 (5 bases). Deletions cut 4 bases from V and 1 base from J, with 14 bases between. CDR1 is SGHVS and CDR2 is FQNEAQ in the germline V gene. This CDR3 has 15 amino acids.

The chain joins TRBV5-4 to TRBJ2-7; D not resolved. Deletions cut 0 bases from V and 4 bases from J, with 8 bases between. The CDR3 contains 13 residues. CDR1 and CDR2 from the germline V gene are SGHNT and YYREEE (reference sequence). This chain's CDR3 is CASSLVEDYEQYF. CDR3 nucleotides: TGTGCCAGCAGCTTGGTTGAGGATTACGAGCAGTACTTC. The entire variable domain, with the rest obtained from reference TRBV5-4 and TRBJ2-7, is as follows: ETGVTQSPTHLIKTRGQQVTLRCSSQSGHNTVSWYQQALGQGPQFIFQYYREEENGRGNFPPRFSGLQFPNYSSELNVNALELDDSALYLCASSLVEDYEQYFGPGTRLTVT.

This clone has just one count. V gene TRBV2 combines with J gene TRBJ1-2; perhaps TRBD1 as D (5 bases). The ends were cut back, 5 bases at V and 0 bases at J, with 13 bases in the middle. The CDR3 length is 15 residues. Germline CDR1 SNHLY, CDR2 FYNNEI. The CDR3 nucleotides are TGTGCCAGCAGTAACCCCAGGGTTTCTAACTATGGCTACACCTTC. Translating gives CASSNPRVSNYGYTF.

The CDR3 sequence: CASSSLGEGAVYGYTF. DNA of the CDR3: TGTGCCAGCAGTTCGCTAGGTGAGGGGGCGGTCTATGGCTACACCTTC. The chain uses TRBV13 and TRBJ1-2; 7 bases fit TRBD1. The V gene end was trimmed by 6 bases and the J gene end by 4 bases; junction bases not matched to a gene: 14. This CDR3 region has 16 residues. Germline lookup yields CDR1 PRHDT and CDR2 FYEKMQ (reference sequence).

V gene TRBV7-9 combines with J gene TRBJ2-1; D not certain. Germline assignment: CDR1 SEHNR and CDR2 FQNEAQ (reference sequence). The CDR3 runs 15 residues. The V end was cut by 2 bases, the J end by 1 base, with 9 bases between. The CDR3 region has the DNA TGTGCCAGCAGCTTAACTCTGAGATCCTACAATGAGCAGTTCTTC. Protein product: CASSLTLRSYNEQFF.

This chain joins TRBV4-1 and TRBJ2-7, with 9 positions matching TRBD2. This CDR3 is 16 amino acids long. V trimming: 0 bases; J trimming: 3 bases; junction bases outside the gene matches: 6. Germline V lookup: CDR1 MGHRA, CDR2 YSYEKL. The CDR3 sequence is CASSQEVVAGVYEQYF. CDR3 nucleotide sequence: TGCGCCAGCAGCCAAGAAGTTGTAGCGGGAGTCTACGAGCAGTACTTC.

The rearrangement links TRBV7-8 to TRBJ2-5; TRBD2 agrees at 11 bases. The CDR3 runs 18 residues. Germline assignment: CDR1 SGHVS and CDR2 FQNEAQ. V trimming: 1 base; J trimming: 5 bases; junction bases outside the gene matches: 12. The CDR3 DNA is TGTGCCAGCAGCTTAGTGTTAGCGGGAGGGCTAGGTGGGGAGACCCAGTACTTC. The encoded protein is CASSLVLAGGLGGETQYF. The complete variable domain, with remaining parts taken from reference TRBV7-8 and TRBJ2-5, reads GAGVSQSPRYKVAKRGQDVALRCDPISGHVSLFWYQQALGQGPEFLTYFQNEAQLDKSGLPSDRFFAERPEGSVSTLKIQRTQQEDSAVYLCASSLVLAGGLGGETQYFGPGTRLLVL.

On this clone itself: At one end the junction does not follow the germline gene, possibly because of a read error. The rearrangement uses TRBV29-1 and TRBJ1-2; D not resolved. CDR1 is SQVTM and CDR2 is ANQGSEA in the germline V gene. CDR3 length equals 13 residues. The CDR3 loop is CSVGGPLNYDYTF. CDR3 DNA: TGCAGCGTTGGAGGCCCGCTTAACTATGACTACACCTTC.

This chain joins TRBV4-2 and TRBJ2-1, with 12 nucleotides matching TRBD2. With 1 base clipped from V and 9 bases from J, the junction kept 7 bases outside the gene matches. The germline CDR1 and CDR2 sequences are LGHNA and YNFKEQ. CDR3 length: 16 amino acids. The CDR3 bases are TGTGCCAGCAGCCAAGGGTCTAGCGGGAGGGTTCCTGAGCAGTTCTTC. The encoded protein is CASSQGSSGRVPEQFF.

The chain recombines TRBV18 with TRBJ1-1, with unresolved D. CDR1 and CDR2 from the germline V gene are KGHSH and LQKENI. The CDR3 has 15 residues. The V gene lost 5 bases and the J gene lost 3 bases, with 16 bases spanning the gap. CDR3 loop: CASSLSYKGDTEAFF. DNA for the CDR3: TGTGCCAGCTCATTAAGCTACAAGGGAGACACTGAAGCTTTCTTT.